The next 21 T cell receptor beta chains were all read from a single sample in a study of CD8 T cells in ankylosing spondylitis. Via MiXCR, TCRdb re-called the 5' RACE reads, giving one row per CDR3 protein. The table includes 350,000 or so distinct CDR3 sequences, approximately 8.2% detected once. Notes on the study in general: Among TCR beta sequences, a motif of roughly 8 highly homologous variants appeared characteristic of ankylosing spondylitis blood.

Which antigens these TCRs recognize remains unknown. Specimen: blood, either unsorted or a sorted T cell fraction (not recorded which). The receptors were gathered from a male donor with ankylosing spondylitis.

The CDR3 loop is CASRIDRGIEKLFF. CDR3 in DNA: TGTGCCAGCAGAATCGACAGGGGGATTGAAAAACTGTTTTTT. The chain employs TRBV28 and TRBJ1-4, with 9 positions matching TRBD1. The V segment lost 6 bases and the J segment 7 bases; nucleotides outside the gene matches: 6. This CDR3 contains 14 residues. Germline V lookup: CDR1 MDHEN, CDR2 SYDVKM.

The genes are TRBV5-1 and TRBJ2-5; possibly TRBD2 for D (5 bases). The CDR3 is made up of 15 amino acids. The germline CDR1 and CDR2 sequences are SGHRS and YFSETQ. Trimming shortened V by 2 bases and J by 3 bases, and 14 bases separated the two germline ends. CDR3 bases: TGCGCCAGCAGCTTACGGGGTTCCCCGGAAGAGACCCAGTACTTC. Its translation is CASSLRGSPEETQYF.

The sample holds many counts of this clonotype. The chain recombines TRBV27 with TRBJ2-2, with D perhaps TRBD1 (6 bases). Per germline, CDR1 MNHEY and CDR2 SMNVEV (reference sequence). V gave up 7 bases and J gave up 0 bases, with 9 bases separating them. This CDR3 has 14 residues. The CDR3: CASKAGANTGELFF. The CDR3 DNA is TGTGCCAGCAAGGCAGGGGCGAACACCGGGGAGCTGTTTTTT.

In nucleotides, the CDR3 is TGTGCCAGCAGGAGGGGGACAGGGCTCGCCGGGGAGCTGTTTTTT. Encoded protein: CASRRGTGLAGELFF. The V gene is TRBV6-2 or TRBV6-3, the J gene TRBJ2-2; 9 positions agree with TRBD1. Unmatched junction bases numbered 8, after V lost 6 bases and J lost 6 bases. CDR3 length equals 15 residues. Per germline, CDR1 MNHEY and CDR2 SVGEGT.

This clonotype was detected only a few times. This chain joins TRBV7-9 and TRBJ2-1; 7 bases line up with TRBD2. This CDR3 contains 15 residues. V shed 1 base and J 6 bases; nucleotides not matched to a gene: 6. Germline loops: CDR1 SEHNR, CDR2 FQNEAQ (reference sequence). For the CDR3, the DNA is TGTGCCAGCAGCTTAGGGCTAGCGGAGATCAATGAGCAGTTCTTC. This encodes CASSLGLAEINEQFF.

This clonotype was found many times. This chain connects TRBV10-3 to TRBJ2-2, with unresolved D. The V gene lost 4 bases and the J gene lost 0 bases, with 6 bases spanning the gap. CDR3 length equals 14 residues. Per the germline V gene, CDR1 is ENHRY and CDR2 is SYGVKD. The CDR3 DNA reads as TGTGCCATCAGTGTTGACACGAACACCGGGGAGCTGTTTTTT. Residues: CAISVDTNTGELFF.

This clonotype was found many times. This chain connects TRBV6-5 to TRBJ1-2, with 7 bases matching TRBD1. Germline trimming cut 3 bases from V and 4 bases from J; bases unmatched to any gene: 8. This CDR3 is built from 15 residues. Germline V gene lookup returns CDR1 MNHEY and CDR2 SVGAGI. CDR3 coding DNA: TGTGCCAGCAGTTATTGGGAGGGGGCAGGCTATGGCTACACCTTC. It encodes CASSYWEGAGYGYTF.

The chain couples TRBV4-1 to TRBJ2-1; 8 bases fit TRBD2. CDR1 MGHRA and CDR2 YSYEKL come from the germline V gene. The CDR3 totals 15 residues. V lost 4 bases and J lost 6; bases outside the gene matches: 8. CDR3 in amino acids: CASSRGLVGRNEQFF. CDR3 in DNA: TGCGCCAGCAGCCGGGGACTAGTGGGGCGCAATGAGCAGTTCTTC.

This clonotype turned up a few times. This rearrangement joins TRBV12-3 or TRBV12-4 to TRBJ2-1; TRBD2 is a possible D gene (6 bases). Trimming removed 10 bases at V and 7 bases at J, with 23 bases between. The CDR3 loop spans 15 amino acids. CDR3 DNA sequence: TGTGCCACGGGTCCCGCGGGAACCCCGGGGAATGAGCAGTTCTTC. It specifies CATGPAGTPGNEQFF.

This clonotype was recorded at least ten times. CDR3 sequence (DNA): TGTGCCAGCAGTGGGGACAGGGGTTCGGAAGAAAAACTGTTTTTT. It codes for CASSGDRGSEEKLFF. The chain has TRBV2 and TRBJ1-4; 10 bases align to TRBD1. This CDR3 has 15 amino acids. The J segment lost 8 bases and the V segment lost 4 bases, leaving 7 bases of the junction unmatched. CDR1 SNHLY and CDR2 FYNNEI come from the germline V gene.

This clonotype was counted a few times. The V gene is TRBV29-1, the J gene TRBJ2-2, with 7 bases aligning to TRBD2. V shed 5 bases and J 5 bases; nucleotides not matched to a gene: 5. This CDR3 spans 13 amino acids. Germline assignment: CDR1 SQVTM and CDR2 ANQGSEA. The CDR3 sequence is CSVLRSGTGELFF. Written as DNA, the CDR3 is TGCAGCGTTCTGCGTAGCGGGACCGGGGAGCTGTTTTTT.

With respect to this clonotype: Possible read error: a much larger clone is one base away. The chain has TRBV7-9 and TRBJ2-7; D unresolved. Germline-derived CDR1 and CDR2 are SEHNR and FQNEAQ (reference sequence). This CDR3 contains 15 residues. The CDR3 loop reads CACSYPGPSAYEQYF. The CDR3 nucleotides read TGTGCCTGCAGCTATCCCGGGCCCTCAGCCTACGAGCAGTACTTC. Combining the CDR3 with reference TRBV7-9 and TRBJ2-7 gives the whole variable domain DTGVSQNPRHKITKRGQNVTFRCDPISEHNRLYWYRQTLGQGPEFLTYFQNEAQLEKSRLLSDRFSAERPKGSFSTLEIQRTEQGDSAMYLCACSYPGPSAYEQYFGPGTRLTVT.

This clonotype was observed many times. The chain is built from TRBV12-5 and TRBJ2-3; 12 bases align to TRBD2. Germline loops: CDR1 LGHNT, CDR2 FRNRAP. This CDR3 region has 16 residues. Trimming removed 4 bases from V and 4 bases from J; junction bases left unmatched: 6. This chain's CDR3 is CASGSGTSGLADTQYF. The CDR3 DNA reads TGTGCTAGTGGTTCCGGGACTAGCGGGTTAGCAGATACGCAGTATTTT.

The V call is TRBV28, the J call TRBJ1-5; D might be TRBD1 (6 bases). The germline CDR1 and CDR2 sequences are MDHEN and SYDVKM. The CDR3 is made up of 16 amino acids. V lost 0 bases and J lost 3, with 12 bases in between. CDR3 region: CASSLWGDTTNQPQHF. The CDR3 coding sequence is TGTGCCAGCAGTTTATGGGGGGACACTACCAATCAGCCCCAGCATTTT.

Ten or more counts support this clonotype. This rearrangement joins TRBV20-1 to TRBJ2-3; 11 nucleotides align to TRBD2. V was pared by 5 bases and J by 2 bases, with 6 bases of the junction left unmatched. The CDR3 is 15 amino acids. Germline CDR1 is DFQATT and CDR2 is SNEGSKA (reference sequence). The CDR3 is CSAVGTSGPTDTQYF. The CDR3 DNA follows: TGCAGTGCTGTTGGGACTAGCGGACCCACAGATACGCAGTATTTT.

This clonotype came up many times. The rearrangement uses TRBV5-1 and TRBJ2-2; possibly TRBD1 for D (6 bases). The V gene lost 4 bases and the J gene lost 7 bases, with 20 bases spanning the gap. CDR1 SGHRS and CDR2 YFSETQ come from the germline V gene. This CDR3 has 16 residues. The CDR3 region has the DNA TGCGCCAGCAGCCTATCCGTCCCGGGACATGACGGGGAGCTGTTTTTT. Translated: CASSLSVPGHDGELFF.

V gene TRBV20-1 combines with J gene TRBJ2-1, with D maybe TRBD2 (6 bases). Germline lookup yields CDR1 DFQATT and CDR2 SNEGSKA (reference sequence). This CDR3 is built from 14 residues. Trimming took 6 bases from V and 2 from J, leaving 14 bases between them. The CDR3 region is CSANGREPYNEQFF. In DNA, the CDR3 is TGCAGTGCAAACGGTCGGGAGCCCTACAATGAGCAGTTCTTC.

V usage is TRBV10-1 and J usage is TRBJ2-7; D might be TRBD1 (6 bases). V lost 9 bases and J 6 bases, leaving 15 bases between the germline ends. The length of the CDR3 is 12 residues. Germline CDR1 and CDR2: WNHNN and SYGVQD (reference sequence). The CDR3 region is CASQDSPFEQYF. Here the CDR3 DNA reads TGCGCCAGTCAGGACAGCCCCTTCGAGCAGTACTTC.

CDR3 bases: TGTGCCAGCAGCTTGGGACTAGCGGAGCCCTACAATGAGCAGTTCTTC. It translates to CASSLGLAEPYNEQFF. This chain joins TRBV6-1 and TRBJ2-1; 11 bases map to TRBD2. CDR1 and CDR2 from the germline V gene are MNHNS and SASEGT. After removal of 6 bases from V and 2 bases from J, the junction contained 6 bases not matched to a gene. CDR3 size: 16 residues.

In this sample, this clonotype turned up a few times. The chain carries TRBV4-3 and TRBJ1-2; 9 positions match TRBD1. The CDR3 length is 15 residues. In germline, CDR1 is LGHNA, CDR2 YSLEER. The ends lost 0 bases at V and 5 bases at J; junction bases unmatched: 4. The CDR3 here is CASSQEWDRDYGYTF. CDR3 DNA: TGCGCCAGCAGCCAAGAGTGGGACAGGGATTATGGCTACACCTTC.

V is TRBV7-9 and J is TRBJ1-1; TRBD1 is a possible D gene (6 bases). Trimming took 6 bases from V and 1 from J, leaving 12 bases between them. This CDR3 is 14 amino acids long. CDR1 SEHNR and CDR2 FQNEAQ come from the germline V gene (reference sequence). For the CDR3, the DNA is TGTGCCAGCAGACACAGGGACGGGAACACTGAAGCTTTCTTT. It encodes CASRHRDGNTEAFF.